One and the same sample provided the 19 T cell receptor beta chains below, sequenced in a study of cytomegalovirus exposure and HLA in healthy donors. The PCR used 60 Vbeta and 13 Jbeta primers. The table came from immunoSEQ multiplex PCR; TCRdb's copy has only in-frame clones and leaves some out. The sample yields under 75,000 clones, 70% to 85% seen once. Sequences were obtained from PBMCs. Every receptor here comes from a human donor in good health.

The CDR3 protein is CASTLGANRGTGNTIYF. CDR3 nucleotide sequence: TGTGCCAGCACCTTGGGCGCGAACAGGGGGACTGGAAACACCATATATTTT. The chain employs TRBV2 and TRBJ1-3; TRBD1 matches 8 bases. The germline CDR1 and CDR2 sequences are SNHLY and FYNNEI. Trimming removed 7 bases from V and 2 bases from J; junction bases left unmatched: 13. This CDR3 comprises 17 residues.

This CDR3 is CASSSGVTDTQYF. CDR3 bases: TGTGCCAGCAGCTCGGGGGTCACAGATACGCAGTATTTT. The chain is built from TRBV11-3 and TRBJ2-3; TRBD2 might be the D (6 bases). This CDR3 comprises 13 residues. The germline gives CDR1 SGHNT, CDR2 YENEEA. The germline V and J ends were trimmed by 4 bases and 2 bases, with 7 bases remaining between them. The full variable domain, in which reference TRBV11-3 and TRBJ2-3 provide the parts outside the CDR3, is EAGVVQSPRYKIIEKKQPVAFWCNPISGHNTLYWYLQNLGQGPELLIRYENEEAVDDSQLPKDRFSAERLKGVDSTLKIQPAELGDSAVYLCASSSGVTDTQYFGPGTRLTVL.

The chain joins TRBV11-3 to TRBJ2-5; 7 nucleotides line up with TRBD2. V shed 5 bases and J 2 bases; nucleotides not matched to a gene: 11. From germline, CDR1 is SGHNT and CDR2 YENEEA. This CDR3 has 16 amino acids. The CDR3 spells CASSIFGGGPQETQYF. Written as DNA, the CDR3 is TGTGCCAGCAGCATCTTTGGGGGAGGGCCTCAAGAGACCCAGTACTTC.

This clone has only one observation. The chain combines TRBV7-2 with TRBJ1-1; 11 positions match TRBD1. J was trimmed by 10 bases and V by 5 bases; bases with no gene match: 12. The CDR3 has 15 amino acids. From germline, CDR1 is SGHTA and CDR2 FQGNSA. CDR3 nucleotide sequence: TGTGCCAGCAGCCCCGGGACAGGGGGATCCGAAAGAGCTTTCTTT. Amino acid sequence: CASSPGTGGSERAFF. Full variable domain (outside the CDR3, taken from reference TRBV7-2 and TRBJ1-1): GAGVSQSPSNKVTEKGKDVELRCDPISGHTALYWYRQSLGQGLEFLIYFQGNSAPDKSGLPSDRFSAERTGGSVSTLTIQRTQQEDSAVYLCASSPGTGGSERAFFGQGTRLTVV.

This clone was detected only once. The CDR3 reads CASSRLWGGETQYF. The CDR3 nucleotides are TGTGCCAGCAGCCGTCTCTGGGGGGGAGAGACCCAGTACTTC. This chain joins TRBV9 and TRBJ2-5, with 7 bases aligning to TRBD2. Germline CDR1 is SGDLS and CDR2 is YYNGEE. This CDR3 has 14 residues. Trimming cost V 4 bases and J 4 bases; bases outside gene matches: 7.

This chain uses TRBV9 with TRBJ2-1; 10 bases are a match to TRBD2. Germline CDR1 is SGDLS and CDR2 is YYNGEE. This CDR3 comprises 16 residues. V was clipped by 0 bases and J by 9 bases; unmatched bases: 9. This CDR3 reads CASSVGGSGRFSEQFF. The CDR3 DNA follows: TGTGCCAGCAGCGTAGGTGGTAGCGGGAGGTTTAGTGAGCAGTTCTTC. Together with reference TRBV9 and TRBJ2-1, the CDR3 gives the full variable domain: DSGVTQTPKHLITATGQRVTLRCSPRSGDLSVYWYQQSLDQGLQFLIQYYNGEERAKGNILERFSAQQFPDLHSELNLSSLELGDSALYFCASSVGGSGRFSEQFFGPGTRLTVL.

This chain joins TRBV4-1 and TRBJ1-1, with a tentative D call TRBD1 (5 bases). This CDR3 region has 14 residues. V lost 0 bases to trimming and J lost 6 bases, with 11 bases between them. Germline V gives CDR1 MGHRA, CDR2 YSYEKL. CDR3 protein: CASSQDDRGPEAFF. The CDR3 DNA sequence: TGCGCCAGCAGCCAAGATGATAGGGGCCCTGAAGCTTTCTTT.

The CDR3 nucleotides are TGTGCCAGCAGTAGAGTAGCGGGAAGAGAGCAGTTCTTC. Its translation is CASSRVAGREQFF. This chain joins TRBV6-5 and TRBJ2-1; 8 bases are shared with TRBD2. Germline V lookup: CDR1 MNHEY, CDR2 SVGAGI. This CDR3 region has 13 residues. Unmatched junction bases numbered 7, after V lost 5 bases and J lost 10 bases.

The rearrangement joins TRBV5-1 to TRBJ1-2; 7 bases line up with TRBD1. This CDR3 contains 16 residues. Germline V lookup: CDR1 SGHRS, CDR2 YFSETQ. The trim removed 0 bases at V and 4 bases at J, leaving 9 bases unmatched. The CDR3 loop reads CASSLEGSWTGYGYTF. The CDR3, as DNA: TGCGCCAGCAGCTTGGAAGGTTCGTGGACAGGCTATGGCTACACCTTC.

This chain connects TRBV11-2 to TRBJ2-5, with D possibly TRBD2 on 6 matching bases. With 5 bases removed from V and 4 bases from J, the gap between germline ends came to 11 bases. CDR1 is SGHAT, CDR2 FQNNGV, per germline. The CDR3 runs 13 residues. The chain's CDR3 is CASSERLGETQYF. The CDR3 DNA sequence: TGTGCCAGCAGCGAACGACTAGGAGAGACCCAGTACTTC.

In nucleotides, the CDR3 is TGCAGCGTTGAGGCAGGGACTGCCTACGAGCAGTACTTC. Protein sequence: CSVEAGTAYEQYF. The chain carries TRBV29-1 and TRBJ2-7, with a weak D call TRBD2 (6 bases). Germline CDR1 and CDR2: SQVTM and ANQGSEA. The CDR3 is made up of 13 amino acids. V gave up 3 bases and J gave up 2 bases, with 11 bases separating them.

There are a few counts of this clone. The V and J genes are TRBV6-5 and TRBJ2-7; 8 bases are a match to TRBD1. The V segment lost 2 bases and the J segment 5 bases; nucleotides outside the gene matches: 8. Germline assignment: CDR1 MNHEY and CDR2 SVGAGI. The CDR3 consists of 15 residues. The CDR3: CASSYLGQGGHEQYF. As DNA, the CDR3 is TGTGCCAGCAGTTACCTTGGACAGGGCGGACACGAGCAGTACTTC.

V is TRBV4-2 and J is TRBJ1-2, with TRBD1 identical over 12 bases. Germline CDR1 LGHNA, CDR2 YNFKEQ. The CDR3 runs 15 residues. Trimming at V came to 0 bases and at J to 7 bases, leaving 3 bases not matched to a gene. CDR3: CASSQEGTGGSGYTF. In DNA, the CDR3 is TGTGCCAGCAGCCAAGAAGGGACAGGGGGCAGTGGCTACACCTTC.

The rearrangement joins TRBV27 to TRBJ2-7; D is perhaps TRBD2 (5 bases). Germline V lookup: CDR1 MNHEY, CDR2 SMNVEV (reference sequence). This CDR3 contains 14 residues. V was clipped by 4 bases and J by 6 bases, with 16 bases between them. CDR3 protein: CASSSHGLPLEQYF. Here the CDR3 DNA reads TGTGCCAGCAGTTCCCACGGACTCCCTCTCGAGCAGTACTTC.

The chain recombines TRBV9 with TRBJ2-1; 8 bases are shared with TRBD2. The CDR3 runs to 16 residues. CDR1 and CDR2 from the germline V gene are SGDLS and YYNGEE. V lost 0 bases, J lost 6 bases, and 8 bases stayed unmatched. This CDR3 reads CASSVEGLAGLNEQFF. As DNA, the CDR3 is TGTGCCAGCAGCGTAGAAGGTCTAGCGGGCCTCAATGAGCAGTTCTTC.

The rearrangement uses TRBV6-6 and TRBJ2-7; weak D call: TRBD2 (6 bases). The V end lost 6 bases, the J end lost 3 bases, and 15 bases lay between the germline ends. The CDR3 extends over 14 amino acids. Germline loops: CDR1 MNHNY, CDR2 SVGAGI (reference sequence). CDR3 coding DNA: TGTGCCAGCAGCCCCAACGCGGGACTCTACGAGCAGTACTTC. This codes for CASSPNAGLYEQYF.

The gene calls are TRBV19 and TRBJ1-5; no firm D call. Germline-derived CDR1 and CDR2 are LNHDA and SQIVND (reference sequence). This CDR3 contains 14 residues. V was shortened by 7 bases and J by 7 bases, with 17 bases between the two germline ends. CDR3 sequence reads: CASTNRSVRQPQHF. In DNA, the CDR3 is TGTGCCAGTACGAACCGAAGCGTGAGGCAGCCCCAGCATTTT. The full variable domain, with the rest looked up from reference TRBV19 and TRBJ1-5, is DGGITQSPKYLFRKEGQNVTLSCEQNLNHDAMYWYRQDPGQGLRLIYYSQIVNDFQKGDIAEGYSVSREKKESFPLTVTSAQKNPTAFYLCASTNRSVRQPQHFGDGTRLSIL.

This clone was detected only once. This chain uses TRBV10-2 with TRBJ1-5, with 9 bases lining up with TRBD1. Losses at the gene ends were 6 bases for V and 4 bases for J; bases not matched to a gene: 4. Germline loops: CDR1 WSHSY, CDR2 SAAADI. The CDR3 runs 14 residues. The CDR3 nucleotides read TGCGCCAGCAGCGAGGACAGGGGAAATCAGCCCCAGCATTTT. Translation: CASSEDRGNQPQHF.

This chain uses TRBV11-2 with TRBJ2-5; possible D gene TRBD2, 6 bases. V was clipped by 0 bases and J by 2 bases, with 10 bases between them. The V gene's germline CDR1 is SGHAT and CDR2 FQNNGV. This CDR3 has 15 residues. CDR3 residues: CASSLDWGRQETQYF. The CDR3 DNA reads as TGTGCCAGCAGCTTAGATTGGGGGAGGCAAGAGACCCAGTACTTC. Full variable domain (missing parts from reference TRBV11-2 and TRBJ2-5): EAGVAQSPRYKIIEKRQSVAFWCNPISGHATLYWYQQILGQGPKLLIQFQNNGVVDDSQLPKDRFSAERLKGVDSTLKIQPAKLEDSAVYLCASSLDWGRQETQYFGPGTRLLVL.